This T cell receptor beta chain was recorded in a study of beta chain features in type 1 diabetes. General observations from the study: TCRB repertoires of naive, central memory and Treg cells appeared more similar among patients than among healthy donors. Shortening that was moderate but significant affected the TCRB CDR3s of Type 1 diabetes patients in all four CD4+ subsets.

Based on CD45RO/CCR7/CD25/CD127/CD95/CD27, CD4+ regulatory, stem cell-like memory, naive and central memory cells were sorted. Expressed TCRB transcripts were sequenced because the isolated RNA had all been reverse transcribed beforehand. The repertoire was sequenced with immunoSEQ multiplex PCR; TCRdb's copy has only in-frame clones and lacks some. The table includes roughly 730,000 clones, 10% to 15% detected once. In its sample, this clone was seen a few times. Its antigen is unknown. Trimming took off 3 bases at V and 4 bases at J, with 9 bases between the two ends. The CDR3 has 13 residues. CDR1 and CDR2 (germline): MNHNS, SASEGT.

The specimen was naive CD4+ T cells from blood. The origin of this receptor is a young man with type 1 diabetes. The chain employs TRBV6-1 and TRBJ1-1; perhaps TRBD1 as D (5 bases). In DNA, the CDR3 is TGTGCCAGCAGTGACAGGGTTTCCACTGAAGCTTTCTTT. It specifies CASSDRVSTEAFF.